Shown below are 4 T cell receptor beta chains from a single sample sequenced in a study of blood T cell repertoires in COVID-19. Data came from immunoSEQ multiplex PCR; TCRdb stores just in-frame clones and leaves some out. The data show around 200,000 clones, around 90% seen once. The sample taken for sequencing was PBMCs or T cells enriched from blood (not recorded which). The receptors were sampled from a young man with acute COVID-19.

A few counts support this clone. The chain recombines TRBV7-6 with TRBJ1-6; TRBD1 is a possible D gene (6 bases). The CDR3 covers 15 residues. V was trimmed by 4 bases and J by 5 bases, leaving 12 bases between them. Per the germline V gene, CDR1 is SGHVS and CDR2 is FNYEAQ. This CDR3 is CASSSSRDNNSPLHF. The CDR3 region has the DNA TGTGCCAGCAGCTCATCCCGGGACAATAATTCACCCCTCCACTTT.

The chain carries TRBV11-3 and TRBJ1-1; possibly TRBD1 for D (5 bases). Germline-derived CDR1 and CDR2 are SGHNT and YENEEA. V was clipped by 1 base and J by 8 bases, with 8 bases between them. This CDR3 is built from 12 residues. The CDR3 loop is CASSLGGDEAFF. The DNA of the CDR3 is TGTGCCAGCAGCTTAGGGGGGGACGAAGCTTTCTTT.

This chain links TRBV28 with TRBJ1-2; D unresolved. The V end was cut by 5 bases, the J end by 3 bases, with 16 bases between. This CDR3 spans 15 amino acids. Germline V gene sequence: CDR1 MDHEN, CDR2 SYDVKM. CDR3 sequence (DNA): TGTGCCAGCAGTACCCGAGAGGTTTTCGACTATGGCTACACCTTC. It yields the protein CASSTREVFDYGYTF.

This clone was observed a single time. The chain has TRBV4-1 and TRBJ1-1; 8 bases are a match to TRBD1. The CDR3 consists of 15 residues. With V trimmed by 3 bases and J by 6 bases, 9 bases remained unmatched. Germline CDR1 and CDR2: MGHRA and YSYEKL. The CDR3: CASSHLDRDSPEAFF. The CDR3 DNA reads TGCGCCAGCAGCCACCTGGACAGGGATTCGCCTGAAGCTTTCTTT.